The clone carrying this T cell receptor (beta chain) was recorded at least ten times. The target antigen is unknown. This specimen comes from a study of T cells in Graves' hyperthyroidism and ophthalmopathy. TCR beta CDR3 sequences were amplified from RNA transcripts. Using the HTBI primer set, a first-round RT-PCR was run on the TCR CDR3. TCRdb reprocessed the multiplex PCR reads via MiXCR and lists one record per CDR3 protein. The table shows roughly 24,000 distinct CDR3 sequences, with over 35% occurring only once. Trimming took off 5 bases at V and 2 bases at J, with 12 bases between the two ends. There are 14 residues in the CDR3. Looked up from germline, CDR1 is SGHRS and CDR2 is YFSETQ. Study results and caveats: The model predicted ophthalmopathy a median approximately 6 months before onset. Peripheral blood also featured most of the thyroid clonotypes expanded above 0.001.

Newly diagnosed patients aged 18 to 65 had hyperthyroidism of under 2 months' duration. This TCR came from a woman between 25 and 40 years old with Graves' hyperthyroidism. Sequenced: blood. The V call is TRBV5-1, the J call TRBJ2-3; D remains unclear. The CDR3 region has the DNA TGCGCCAGCAGGGGGATCAGCTTCACAGATACGCAGTATTTT. Protein: CASRGISFTDTQYF.